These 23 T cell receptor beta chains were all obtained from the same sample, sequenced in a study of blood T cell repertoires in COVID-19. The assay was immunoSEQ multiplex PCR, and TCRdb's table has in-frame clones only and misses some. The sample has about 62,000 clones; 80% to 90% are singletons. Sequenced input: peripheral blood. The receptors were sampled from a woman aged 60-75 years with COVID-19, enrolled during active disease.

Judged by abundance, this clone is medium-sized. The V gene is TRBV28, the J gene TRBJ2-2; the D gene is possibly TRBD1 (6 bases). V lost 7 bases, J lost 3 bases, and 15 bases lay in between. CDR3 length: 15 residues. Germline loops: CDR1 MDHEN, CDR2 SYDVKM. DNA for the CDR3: TGTGCCAGCACCGAATTCGCAGGGGACACCGGGGAGCTGTTTTTT. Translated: CASTEFAGDTGELFF.

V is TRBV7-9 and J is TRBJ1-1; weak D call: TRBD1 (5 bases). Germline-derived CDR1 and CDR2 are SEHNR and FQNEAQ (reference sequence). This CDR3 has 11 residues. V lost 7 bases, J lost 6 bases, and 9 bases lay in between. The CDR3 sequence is CASNDSPEAFF. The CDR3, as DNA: TGTGCCAGCAACGACAGTCCTGAAGCTTTCTTT.

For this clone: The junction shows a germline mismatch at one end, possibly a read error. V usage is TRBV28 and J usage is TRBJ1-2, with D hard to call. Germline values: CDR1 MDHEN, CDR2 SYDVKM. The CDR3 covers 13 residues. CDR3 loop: CASSRRPAGGYTF. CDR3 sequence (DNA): TGTGCTAGCAGTCGACGGCCGGCGGGGGGCTACACCTTC.

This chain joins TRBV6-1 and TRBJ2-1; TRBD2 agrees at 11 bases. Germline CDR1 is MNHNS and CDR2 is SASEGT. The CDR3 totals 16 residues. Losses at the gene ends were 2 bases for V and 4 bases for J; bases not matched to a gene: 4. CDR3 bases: TGTGCCAGCAGTGAAATAACTAGCGGGAGTTACAATGAGCAGTTCTTC. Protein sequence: CASSEITSGSYNEQFF.

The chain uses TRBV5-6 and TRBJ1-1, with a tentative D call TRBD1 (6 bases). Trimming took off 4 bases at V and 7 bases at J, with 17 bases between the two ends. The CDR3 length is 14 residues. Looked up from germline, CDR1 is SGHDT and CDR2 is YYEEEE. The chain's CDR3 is CASSTGQIRGEAFF. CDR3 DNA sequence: TGTGCCAGCAGCACCGGACAGATCCGTGGTGAAGCTTTCTTT.

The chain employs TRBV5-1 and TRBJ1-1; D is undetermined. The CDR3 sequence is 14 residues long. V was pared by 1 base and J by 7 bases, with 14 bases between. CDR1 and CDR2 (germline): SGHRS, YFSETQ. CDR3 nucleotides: TGCGCCAGCAGCTTGCGACCGGGTTTTGGTGAAGCTTTCTTT. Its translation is CASSLRPGFGEAFF.

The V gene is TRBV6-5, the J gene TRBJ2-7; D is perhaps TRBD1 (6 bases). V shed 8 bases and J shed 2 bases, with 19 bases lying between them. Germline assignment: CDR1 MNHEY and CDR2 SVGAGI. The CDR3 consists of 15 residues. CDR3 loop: CASRTRGRGTYEQYF. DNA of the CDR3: TGTGCCAGCCGCACGCGAGGCAGGGGTACCTACGAGCAGTACTTC.

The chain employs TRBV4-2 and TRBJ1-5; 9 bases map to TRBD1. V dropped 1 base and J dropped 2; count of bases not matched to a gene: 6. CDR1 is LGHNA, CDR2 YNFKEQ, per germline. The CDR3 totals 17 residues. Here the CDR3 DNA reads TGTGCCAGCAGCCAAGCGGGACAGGGAGACGGCAATCAGCCCCAGCATTTT. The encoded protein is CASSQAGQGDGNQPQHF.

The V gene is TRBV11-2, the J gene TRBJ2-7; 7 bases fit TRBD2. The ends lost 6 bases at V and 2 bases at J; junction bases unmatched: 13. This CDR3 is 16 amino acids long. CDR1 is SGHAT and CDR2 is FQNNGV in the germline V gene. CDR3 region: CASSVQGGQGTYEQYF. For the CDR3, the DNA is TGTGCCAGCAGTGTCCAGGGAGGGCAGGGAACCTACGAGCAGTACTTC. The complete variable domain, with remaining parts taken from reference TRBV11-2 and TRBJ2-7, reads EAGVAQSPRYKIIEKRQSVAFWCNPISGHATLYWYQQILGQGPKLLIQFQNNGVVDDSQLPKDRFSAERLKGVDSTLKIQPAKLEDSAVYLCASSVQGGQGTYEQYFGPGTRLTVT.

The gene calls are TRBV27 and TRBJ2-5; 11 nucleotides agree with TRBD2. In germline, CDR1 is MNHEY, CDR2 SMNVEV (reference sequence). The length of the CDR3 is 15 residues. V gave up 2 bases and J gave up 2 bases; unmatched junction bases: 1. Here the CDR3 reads CASSLLAGGQETQYF. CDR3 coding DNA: TGTGCCAGCAGTTTACTAGCGGGAGGACAAGAGACCCAGTACTTC.

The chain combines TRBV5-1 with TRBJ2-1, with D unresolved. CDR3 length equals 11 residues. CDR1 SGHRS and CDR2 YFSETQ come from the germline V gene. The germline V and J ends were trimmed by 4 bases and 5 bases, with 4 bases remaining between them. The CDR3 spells CASSLNNEQFF. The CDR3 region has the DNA TGCGCCAGCAGCCTTAACAATGAGCAGTTCTTC.

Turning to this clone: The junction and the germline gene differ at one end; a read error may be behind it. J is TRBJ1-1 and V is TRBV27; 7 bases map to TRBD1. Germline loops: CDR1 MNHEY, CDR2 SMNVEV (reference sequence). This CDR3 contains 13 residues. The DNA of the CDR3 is TGTGCCAGCAGTGGTATAGACAGGGCTGACGCTTTCTTT. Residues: CASSGIDRADAFF.

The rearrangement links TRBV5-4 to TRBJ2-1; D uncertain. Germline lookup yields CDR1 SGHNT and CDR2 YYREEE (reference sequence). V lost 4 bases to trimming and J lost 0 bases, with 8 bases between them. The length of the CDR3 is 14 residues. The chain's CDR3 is CASSPASSYNEQFF. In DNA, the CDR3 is TGTGCCAGCAGCCCGGCTAGCTCCTACAATGAGCAGTTCTTC.

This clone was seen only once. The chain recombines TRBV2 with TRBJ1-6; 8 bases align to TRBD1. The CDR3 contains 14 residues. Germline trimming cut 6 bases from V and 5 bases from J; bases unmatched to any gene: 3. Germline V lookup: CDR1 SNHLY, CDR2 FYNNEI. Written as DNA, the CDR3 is TGTGCCAGCAGGGGACAGGCAAATAATTCACCCCTCCACTTT. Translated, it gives CASRGQANNSPLHF.

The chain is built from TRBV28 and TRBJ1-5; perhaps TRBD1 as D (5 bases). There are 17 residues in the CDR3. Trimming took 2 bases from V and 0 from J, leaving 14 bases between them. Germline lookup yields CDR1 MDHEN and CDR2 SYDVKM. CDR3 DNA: TGTGCCAGCAGTTTAACCCCTTGGGGCCTTAGCAATCAGCCCCAGCATTTT. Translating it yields CASSLTPWGLSNQPQHF.

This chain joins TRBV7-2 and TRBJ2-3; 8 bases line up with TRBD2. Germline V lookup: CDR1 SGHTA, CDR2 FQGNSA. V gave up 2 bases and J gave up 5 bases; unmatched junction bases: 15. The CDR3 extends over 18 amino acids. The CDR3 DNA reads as TGTGCCAGCAGCTTAAACAATTTAGCGGGAACCCCCATAGATACGCAGTATTTT. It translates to CASSLNNLAGTPIDTQYF.

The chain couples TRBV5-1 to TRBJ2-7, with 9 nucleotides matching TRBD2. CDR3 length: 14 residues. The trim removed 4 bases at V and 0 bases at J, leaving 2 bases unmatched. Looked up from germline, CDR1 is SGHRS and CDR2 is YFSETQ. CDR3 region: CASSLSGSSYEQYF. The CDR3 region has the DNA TGCGCCAGCAGCCTTAGCGGGAGCTCCTACGAGCAGTACTTC.

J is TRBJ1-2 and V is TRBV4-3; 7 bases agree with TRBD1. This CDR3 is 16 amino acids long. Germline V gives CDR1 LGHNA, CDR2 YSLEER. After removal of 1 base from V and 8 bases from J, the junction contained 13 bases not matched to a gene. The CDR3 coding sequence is TGCGCCAGCAGCCAAGTCTTCCCGGACAGGATAGGAGGCTACACCTTC. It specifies CASSQVFPDRIGGYTF.

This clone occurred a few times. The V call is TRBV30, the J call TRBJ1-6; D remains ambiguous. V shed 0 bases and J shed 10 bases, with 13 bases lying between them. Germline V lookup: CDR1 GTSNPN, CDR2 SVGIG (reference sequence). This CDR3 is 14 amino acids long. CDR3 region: CAWSVRPGTSPLHF. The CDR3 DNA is TGTGCCTGGAGTGTACGTCCGGGAACCTCACCCCTCCACTTT.

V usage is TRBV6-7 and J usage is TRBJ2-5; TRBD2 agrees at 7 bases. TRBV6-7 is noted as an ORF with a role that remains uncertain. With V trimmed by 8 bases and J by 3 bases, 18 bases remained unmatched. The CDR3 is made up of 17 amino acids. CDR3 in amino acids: CASSFPRGSGLKETQYF. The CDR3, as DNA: TGTGCCAGCTCCTTCCCTAGAGGTAGCGGGTTGAAAGAGACCCAGTACTTC.

This CDR3 is CASSYSGQGNYEQYF. The CDR3 bases are TGTGCCAGCAGTTACTCAGGACAGGGCAACTACGAGCAGTACTTC. V usage is TRBV6-5 and J usage is TRBJ2-7, with 8 bases aligning to TRBD1. The germline V gene encodes CDR1 MNHEY and CDR2 SVGAGI. CDR3 size: 15 residues. V was pared by 0 bases and J by 3 bases, with 4 bases of the junction left unmatched.

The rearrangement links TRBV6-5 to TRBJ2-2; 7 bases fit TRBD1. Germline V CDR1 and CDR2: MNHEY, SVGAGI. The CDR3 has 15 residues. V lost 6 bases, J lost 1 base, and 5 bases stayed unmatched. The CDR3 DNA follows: TGTGCCAGCAGCCCATCAGGGGGGAACACCGGGGAGCTGTTTTTT. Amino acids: CASSPSGGNTGELFF.

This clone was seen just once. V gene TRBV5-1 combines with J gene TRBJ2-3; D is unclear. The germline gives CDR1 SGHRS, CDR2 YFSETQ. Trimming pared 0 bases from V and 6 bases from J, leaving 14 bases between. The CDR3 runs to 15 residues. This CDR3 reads CASSLATASWDTQYF. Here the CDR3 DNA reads TGCGCCAGCAGCTTGGCTACCGCTTCGTGGGATACGCAGTATTTT.